Following are 27 T cell receptor beta chains from one sample sequenced in a study of T-cell memory formation after mild COVID-19. One entry per CDR3 protein results from TCRdb running MiXCR on the 5' RACE reads. Of 550,000 to 700,000 distinct CDR3 sequences listed, around 16% are singletons. Sequencing was carried out using PBMCs or a T cell subset sorted from them (not recorded which). The receptors derive from an adult woman who had mild COVID-19 (a few samples of this study predate the infection). Cell type and time point are not known.

J is TRBJ2-1 and V is TRBV5-5, with TRBD2 matching over 9 bases. V was pared by 3 bases and J by 6 bases, with 13 bases of the junction left unmatched. Germline V gene data show CDR1 as SGHKS and CDR2 as YYEKEE (reference sequence). This CDR3 is 17 amino acids long. CDR3 coding DNA: TGTGCCAGCAGCTCCATCTTGAGTAGCGGGAGAAGCAATGAGCAGTTCTTC. This codes for CASSSILSSGRSNEQFF.

The V call is TRBV25-1, the J call TRBJ1-5, with D unclear. CDR1 is MGHDK and CDR2 is SYGVNS in the germline V gene. CDR3 size: 15 residues. With 3 bases removed from V and 0 bases from J, the gap between germline ends came to 9 bases. This CDR3 reads CASSENGPSNQPQHF. The DNA of the CDR3 is TGTGCCAGCAGTGAGAACGGGCCTAGCAATCAGCCCCAGCATTTT.

This rearrangement joins TRBV6-6 to TRBJ2-2, with TRBD1 matching over 10 bases. Trimming cost V 6 bases and J 3 bases; bases outside gene matches: 4. In germline, CDR1 is MNHNY, CDR2 SVGAGI (reference sequence). The CDR3 is 15 residues long. The CDR3 sequence is CASRGQGDHTGELFF. DNA of the CDR3: TGTGCCAGCAGAGGACAGGGGGATCACACCGGGGAGCTGTTTTTT.

This clonotype was found many times. The chain links TRBV5-1 to TRBJ2-5, with D possibly being TRBD1 (6 bases). The germline CDR1 and CDR2 sequences are SGHRS and YFSETQ. The CDR3 runs to 15 residues. The V end was cut by 4 bases, the J end by 1 base, with 14 bases between. The CDR3 coding sequence is TGCGCCAGCAGCGGGGACATGCGGGCCCAAGAGACCCAGTACTTC. It codes for CASSGDMRAQETQYF.

This clonotype was seen only a few times. J is TRBJ2-2 and V is TRBV15; 12 nucleotides agree with TRBD2. Germline V lookup: CDR1 LNHNV, CDR2 YYDKDF (reference sequence). V trimming: 6 bases; J trimming: 0 bases; junction bases outside the gene matches: 2. This CDR3 contains 16 residues. CDR3 protein: CATRPSGGANTGELFF. CDR3 DNA sequence: TGTGCCACCAGACCTAGCGGGGGGGCGAACACCGGGGAGCTGTTTTTT.

Ten or more counts support this clonotype. The genes are TRBV7-6 and TRBJ2-1; D perhaps matches TRBD1 (6 bases). V lost 5 bases, J lost 0 bases, and 11 bases lay in between. Germline loops: CDR1 SGHVS, CDR2 FNYEAQ. The CDR3 totals 15 residues. The CDR3 spells CASSVQGSSYNEQFF. CDR3 nucleotides: TGTGCCAGCAGCGTACAGGGAAGCTCCTACAATGAGCAGTTCTTC.

This clonotype came up a few times. The chain combines TRBV20-1 with TRBJ2-1; 7 bases are a match to TRBD1. The CDR3 loop spans 13 amino acids. Trimming cost V 4 bases and J 5 bases; bases outside gene matches: 5. Germline-derived CDR1 and CDR2 are DFQATT and SNEGSKA (reference sequence). The DNA for the CDR3 is TGCAGTGCTACCGGACAGGTTAACAATGAGCAGTTCTTC. This encodes CSATGQVNNEQFF.

This clonotype has just a few counts. The J gene is TRBJ2-2, the V gene TRBV20-1; the match to TRBD1 covers 7 bases. V dropped 3 bases and J dropped 4; count of bases not matched to a gene: 8. Germline values: CDR1 DFQATT, CDR2 SNEGSKA (reference sequence). This CDR3 region has 15 residues. CDR3 bases: TGCAGTGCTAGGGGCGACAGGGCTCTCACCGGGGAGCTGTTTTTT. As protein: CSARGDRALTGELFF.

This clonotype was detected only a few times. The genes are TRBV6-1 and TRBJ1-1; 9 bases align to TRBD1. The CDR3 consists of 13 residues. Trimming took 2 bases from V and 8 from J; bases not matched to a gene: 3. Germline assignment: CDR1 MNHNS and CDR2 SASEGT. CDR3 sequence (DNA): TGTGCCAGCAGTGAAAGGGACAGGGAAGAAGCTTTCTTT. Its translation: CASSERDREEAFF.

The chain employs TRBV24-1 and TRBJ2-1; 9 positions match TRBD2. The CDR3 extends over 15 amino acids. CDR1 KGHDR and CDR2 SFDVKD come from the germline V gene. V lost 5 bases and J lost 9; bases outside the gene matches: 10. CDR3 loop: CATSGSAGGGGEQFF. In DNA form, the CDR3 reads TGTGCCACCAGTGGTTCAGCGGGGGGTGGCGGTGAGCAGTTCTTC.

The CDR3 DNA is TGTGCCAGCAGCTATGCGGGGGCTACAGATACGCAGTATTTT. Residues: CASSYAGATDTQYF. The V gene is TRBV11-3, the J gene TRBJ2-3; D possibly corresponds to TRBD2 (7 bases). Trimming shortened V by 4 bases and J by 3 bases, and 11 bases separated the two germline ends. Looked up from germline, CDR1 is SGHNT and CDR2 is YENEEA. This CDR3 has 14 amino acids.

The rearrangement uses TRBV29-1 and TRBJ2-1, with TRBD2 identical over 12 bases. CDR3 length: 14 residues. Per germline, CDR1 SQVTM and CDR2 ANQGSEA. J lost 4 bases, V lost 4 bases, and 2 bases had no gene match. As DNA, the CDR3 is TGCAGCGTTGGGACTAGCGGGGCTTACAATGAGCAGTTCTTC. It encodes CSVGTSGAYNEQFF.

The chain combines TRBV7-9 with TRBJ1-5; D is perhaps TRBD1 (5 bases). The CDR3 sequence is 16 residues long. Trimming cost V 4 bases and J 0 bases, with 13 bases left between them. Looked up from germline, CDR1 is SEHNR and CDR2 is FQNEAQ (reference sequence). The CDR3 sequence is CASSSTRGDSNQPQHF. DNA for the CDR3: TGTGCCAGCAGCTCGACCCGGGGCGATAGCAATCAGCCCCAGCATTTT.

The CDR3 DNA is TGTGCCAGTAATCCCGGGTCGGCGGTTAACACCGGGGAGCTGTTTTTT. It is translated as CASNPGSAVNTGELFF. The chain links TRBV19 to TRBJ2-2; D is undetermined. The CDR3 loop spans 16 amino acids. Trimming took 7 bases from V and 2 from J, leaving 17 bases between them. Germline V gene data show CDR1 as LNHDA and CDR2 as SQIVND (reference sequence). Looking up the rest from reference TRBV19 and TRBJ2-2 gives the full variable domain: DGGITQSPKYLFRKEGQNVTLSCEQNLNHDAMYWYRQDPGQGLRLIYYSQIVNDFQKGDIAEGYSVSREKKESFPLTVTSAQKNPTAFYLCASNPGSAVNTGELFFGEGSRLTVL.

This sequence joins TRBV5-1 and TRBJ2-5, with D maybe TRBD2 (5 bases). The germline CDR1 and CDR2 sequences are SGHRS and YFSETQ. V lost 3 bases and J lost 1, with 10 bases in between. The CDR3 totals 14 residues. CDR3 protein: CASSSGGSQETQYF. DNA of the CDR3: TGCGCCAGCAGCTCTGGAGGCAGCCAAGAGACCCAGTACTTC.

The V and J genes are TRBV5-1 and TRBJ2-1; 7 bases are a match to TRBD1. CDR3 size: 15 residues. J gave up 4 bases and V 2 bases, and 6 bases lay outside the gene matches. The V gene's germline CDR1 is SGHRS and CDR2 YFSETQ. Here the CDR3 DNA reads TGCGCCAGCAGCTTAATGGGGACAGATTACAATGAGCAGTTCTTC. This sequence encodes CASSLMGTDYNEQFF.

The chain is built from TRBV9 and TRBJ2-3; TRBD2 aligns across 7 bases. The V gene's germline CDR1 is SGDLS and CDR2 YYNGEE. V lost 4 bases to trimming and J lost 2 bases; unmatched junction nucleotides: 10. The CDR3 sequence is 16 residues long. CDR3 in amino acids: CASSFRDYGPTDTQYF. As DNA, the CDR3 is TGTGCCAGCAGCTTCCGGGACTATGGTCCCACAGATACGCAGTATTTT.

This clonotype was observed at least ten times. This chain uses TRBV15 with TRBJ2-1, with D perhaps matching TRBD2 (6 bases). Germline loops: CDR1 LNHNV, CDR2 YYDKDF (reference sequence). The CDR3 spans 15 residues. Between the trimmed V and J ends, which lost 3 bases and 10 bases, there was a span of 19 bases. As DNA, the CDR3 is TGTGCCACCAGCAGGGCGTACGGGGGTTCCCTAGAGCAGTTCTTC. Protein product: CATSRAYGGSLEQFF.

The table lists this clonotype with a few counts. This chain uses TRBV30 with TRBJ1-6; unclear D gene. In germline, CDR1 is GTSNPN, CDR2 SVGIG (reference sequence). The CDR3 sequence is 16 residues long. V was shortened by 1 base and J by 6 bases, with 16 bases between the two germline ends. The CDR3 spells CAWSETPFWGNSPLHF. DNA for the CDR3: TGTGCCTGGAGTGAGACACCCTTTTGGGGTAATTCACCCCTCCACTTT.

The chain joins TRBV7-9 to TRBJ2-7; a weak D match, TRBD1 (6 bases). The germline V and J ends were trimmed by 2 bases and 9 bases, with 20 bases remaining between them. Germline CDR1 is SEHNR and CDR2 is FQNEAQ (reference sequence). The CDR3 loop spans 15 amino acids. The CDR3 DNA reads TGTGCCAGCAGCTTATTAGGCAGCGAGTCAGGGGTGCAGTACTTC. It specifies CASSLLGSESGVQYF.

This clonotype was seen more than once but under ten times. This CDR3 reads CATSDLVPGDIQYF. The CDR3 nucleotides are TGTGCCACCAGTGACTTAGTACCTGGGGACATTCAGTACTTC. The V gene is TRBV24-1, the J gene TRBJ2-4; D is uncertain. The germline CDR1 and CDR2 sequences are KGHDR and SFDVKD. The CDR3 spans 14 residues. Trimming removed 4 bases at V and 8 bases at J, with 14 bases between.

This clonotype was found a few times. The gene calls are TRBV20-1 and TRBJ2-1; D possibly matches TRBD1 or TRBD2 (6 bases each). The length of the CDR3 is 14 residues. Germline CDR1 reads DFQATT; CDR2 reads SNEGSKA (reference sequence). V lost 5 bases and J 0 bases, leaving 11 bases between the germline ends. The CDR3 region has the DNA TGCAGTGCTTTATGGGGGGCCTCCTACAATGAGCAGTTCTTC. It yields the protein CSALWGASYNEQFF.

This clonotype was found a few times. The chain has TRBV20-1 and TRBJ2-1, with 7 bases identical to TRBD2. The CDR3 is 14 amino acids. With V trimmed by 0 bases and J by 10 bases, 9 bases remained unmatched. The V gene's germline CDR1 is DFQATT and CDR2 SNEGSKA (reference sequence). The CDR3 loop is CSARDGGSVSEQFF. CDR3 nucleotides: TGCAGTGCTAGAGATGGCGGGAGCGTCTCGGAGCAGTTCTTC.

Here the CDR3 reads CSVTGVGQTMTYNEQFF. CDR3 DNA: TGCAGTGTCACAGGGGTTGGCCAGACCATGACCTACAATGAGCAGTTCTTC. The chain uses TRBV20-1 and TRBJ2-1; TRBD1 matches 7 bases. There are 17 residues in the CDR3. The trim removed 7 bases at V and 2 bases at J, leaving 17 bases unmatched. CDR1 is DFQATT and CDR2 is SNEGSKA in the germline V gene (reference sequence).

This clonotype showed up just a few times. The V call is TRBV7-3, the J call TRBJ2-1; the match to TRBD2 covers 11 bases. Germline V gene lookup returns CDR1 SGHTA and CDR2 FQGTGA. This CDR3 is built from 15 residues. V was clipped by 0 bases and J by 9 bases; unmatched bases: 4. CDR3 in amino acids: CASSLTSGGGVEQFF. The DNA of the CDR3 is TGTGCCAGCAGCTTAACTAGCGGGGGGGGAGTTGAGCAGTTCTTC.

This clonotype was observed a handful of times. The gene calls are TRBV29-1 and TRBJ2-2, with a weak D call TRBD2 (6 bases). Germline V lookup: CDR1 SQVTM, CDR2 ANQGSEA. V shed 4 bases and J shed 5 bases, with 17 bases lying between them. This CDR3 spans 15 amino acids. In DNA, the CDR3 is TGCAGCGTTGTAAAAACGGGAGTCCGGACCGGGGAGCTGTTTTTT. Encoded protein: CSVVKTGVRTGELFF.

This clonotype occurred a few times. The rearrangement joins TRBV5-5 to TRBJ2-1, with D maybe TRBD1 (6 bases). The CDR3 is 13 amino acids. The V and J ends lost 4 bases and 13 bases respectively, with 18 bases between them. Germline loops: CDR1 SGHKS, CDR2 YYEKEE (reference sequence). Here the CDR3 reads CASSDGFDRLQFF. The CDR3 bases are TGTGCCAGCAGCGACGGTTTTGACAGGCTACAGTTCTTC. The full variable domain, its missing parts supplied by reference TRBV5-5 and TRBJ2-1, is DAGVTQSPTHLIKTRGQQVTLRCSPISGHKSVSWYQQVLGQGPQFIFQYYEKEERGRGNFPDRFSARQFPNYSSELNVNALLLGDSALYLCASSDGFDRLQFFGPGTRLTVL.